This T cell receptor (beta chain) was recovered during a study of T cell repertoires in aging, cancer and after chemotherapy. Peripheral blood genomic DNA, not sorted cells or RNA, was the template. Germline CDR1 MNHEY, CDR2 SVGEGT. This CDR3 is built from 19 residues. After removal of 5 bases from V and 3 bases from J, the junction contained 15 bases not matched to a gene. Multiplex touch-down PCR with TRB-A/B primers amplified rearranged V-D-J TRB sequences. TCRdb passed the multiplex PCR reads through MiXCR, listing each CDR3 protein once. Here the sample spans about 11,000 distinct CDR3 sequences, 25% to 35% being singletons.

This rearrangement joins TRBV6-2 or TRBV6-3 to TRBJ2-6, with 8 nucleotides matching TRBD2. Material for sequencing was blood. This clonotype originated in a human donor in good health. CDR3 loop: CASSQGPLAATYGANVLTF. The CDR3 DNA reads TGTGCCAGCAGTCAGGGTCCACTAGCGGCAACCTATGGGGCCAACGTCCTGACTTTC.